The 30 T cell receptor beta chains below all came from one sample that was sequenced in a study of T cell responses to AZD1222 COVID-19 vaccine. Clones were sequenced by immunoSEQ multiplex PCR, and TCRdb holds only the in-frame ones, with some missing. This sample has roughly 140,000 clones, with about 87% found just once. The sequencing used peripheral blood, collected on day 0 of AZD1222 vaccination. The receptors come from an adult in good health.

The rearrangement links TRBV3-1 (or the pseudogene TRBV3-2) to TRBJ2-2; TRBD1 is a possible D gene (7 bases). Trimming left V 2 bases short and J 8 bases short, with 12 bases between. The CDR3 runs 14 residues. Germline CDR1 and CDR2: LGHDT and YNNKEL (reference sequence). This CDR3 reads CASSQHRGGGELFF. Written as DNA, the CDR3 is TGTGCCAGCAGCCAACACAGGGGAGGAGGGGAGCTGTTTTTT.

This chain's CDR3 is CASSMLGQGNYGYTF. Here the CDR3 DNA reads TGTGCCAGTAGTATGTTGGGACAGGGAAACTATGGCTACACCTTC. V usage is TRBV19 and J usage is TRBJ1-2, with 9 bases fitting TRBD1. Unmatched junction bases numbered 4, after V lost 3 bases and J lost 2 bases. The V gene's germline CDR1 is LNHDA and CDR2 SQIVND (reference sequence). This CDR3 comprises 15 residues.

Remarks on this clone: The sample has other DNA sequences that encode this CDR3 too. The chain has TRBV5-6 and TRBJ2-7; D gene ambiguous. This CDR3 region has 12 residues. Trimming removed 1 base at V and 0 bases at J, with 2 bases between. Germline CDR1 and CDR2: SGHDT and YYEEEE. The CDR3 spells CASSLSSYEQYF. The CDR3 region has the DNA TGTGCCAGCAGCTTGAGCTCCTACGAGCAGTACTTC.

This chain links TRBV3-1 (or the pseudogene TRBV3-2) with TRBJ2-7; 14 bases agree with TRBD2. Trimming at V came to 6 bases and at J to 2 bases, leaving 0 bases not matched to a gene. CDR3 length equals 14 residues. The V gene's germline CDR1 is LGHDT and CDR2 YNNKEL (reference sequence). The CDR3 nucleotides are TGTGCCAGCAGGGGACTAGCGGGGGCCTACGAGCAGTACTTC. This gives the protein CASRGLAGAYEQYF.

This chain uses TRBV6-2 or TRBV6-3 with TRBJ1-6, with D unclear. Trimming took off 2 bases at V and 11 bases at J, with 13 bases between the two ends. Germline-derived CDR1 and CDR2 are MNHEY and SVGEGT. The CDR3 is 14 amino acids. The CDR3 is CASSYGTLGAPLHF. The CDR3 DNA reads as TGTGCCAGCAGTTACGGTACACTCGGAGCACCCCTCCACTTT.

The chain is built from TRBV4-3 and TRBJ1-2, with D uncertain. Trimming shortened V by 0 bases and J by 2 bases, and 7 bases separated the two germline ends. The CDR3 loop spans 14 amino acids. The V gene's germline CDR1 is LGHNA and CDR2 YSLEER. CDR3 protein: CASSQELINYGYTF. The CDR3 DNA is TGCGCCAGCAGCCAAGAACTGATAAACTATGGCTACACCTTC.

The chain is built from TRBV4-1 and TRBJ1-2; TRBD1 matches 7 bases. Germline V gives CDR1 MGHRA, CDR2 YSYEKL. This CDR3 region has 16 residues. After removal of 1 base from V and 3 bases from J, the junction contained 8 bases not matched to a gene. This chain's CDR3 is CASSQGTGFEYYGYTF. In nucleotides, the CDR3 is TGCGCCAGCAGCCAAGGGACAGGCTTCGAGTACTATGGCTACACCTTC.

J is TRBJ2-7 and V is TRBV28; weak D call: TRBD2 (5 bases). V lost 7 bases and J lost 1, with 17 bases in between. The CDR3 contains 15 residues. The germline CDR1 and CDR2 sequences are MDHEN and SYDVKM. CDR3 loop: CASKGSGVGSYEQYF. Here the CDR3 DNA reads TGTGCCAGCAAAGGCAGCGGTGTCGGGTCCTACGAGCAGTACTTC.

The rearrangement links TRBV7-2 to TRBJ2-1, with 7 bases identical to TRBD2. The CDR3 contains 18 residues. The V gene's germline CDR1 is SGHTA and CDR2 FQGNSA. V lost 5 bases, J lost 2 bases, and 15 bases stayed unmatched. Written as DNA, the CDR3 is TGTGCCAGCAGCCCCGCAGTGGGGACTACCCCTCCCTACAATGAGCAGTTCTTC. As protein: CASSPAVGTTPPYNEQFF.

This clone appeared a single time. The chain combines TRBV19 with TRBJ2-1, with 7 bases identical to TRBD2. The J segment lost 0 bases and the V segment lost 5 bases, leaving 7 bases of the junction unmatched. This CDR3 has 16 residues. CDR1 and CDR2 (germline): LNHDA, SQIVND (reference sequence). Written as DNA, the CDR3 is TGTGCCAGTAGTTCCAAGGGCGGGGGCTCCTACAATGAGCAGTTCTTC. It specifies CASSSKGGGSYNEQFF.

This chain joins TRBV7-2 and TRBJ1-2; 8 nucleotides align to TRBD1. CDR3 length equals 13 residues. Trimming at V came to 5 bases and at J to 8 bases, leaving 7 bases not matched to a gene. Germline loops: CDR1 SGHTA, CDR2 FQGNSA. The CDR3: CASSPRQGRGYTF. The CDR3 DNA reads TGTGCCAGCAGCCCACGACAGGGGAGAGGCTACACCTTC.

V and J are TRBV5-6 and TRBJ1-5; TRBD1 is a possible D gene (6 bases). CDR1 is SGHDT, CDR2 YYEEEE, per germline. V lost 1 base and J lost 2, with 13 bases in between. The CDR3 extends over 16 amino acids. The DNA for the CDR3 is TGTGCCAGCAGCTTGATGGGGGCTCGGGGCAATCAGCCCCAGCATTTT. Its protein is CASSLMGARGNQPQHF.

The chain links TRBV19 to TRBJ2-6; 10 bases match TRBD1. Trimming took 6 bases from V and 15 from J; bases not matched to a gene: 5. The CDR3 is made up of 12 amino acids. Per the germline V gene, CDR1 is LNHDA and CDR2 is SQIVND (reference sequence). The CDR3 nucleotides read TGTGCCAGTAGAGAGACAGGGGGCGGCCTGACTTTC. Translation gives CASRETGGGLTF.

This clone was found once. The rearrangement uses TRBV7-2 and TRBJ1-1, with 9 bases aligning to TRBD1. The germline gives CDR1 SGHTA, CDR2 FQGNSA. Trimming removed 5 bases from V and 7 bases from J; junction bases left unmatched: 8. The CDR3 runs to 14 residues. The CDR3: CASSTAGGQGEAFF. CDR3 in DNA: TGTGCCAGCAGCACCGCTGGGGGACAGGGTGAAGCTTTCTTT. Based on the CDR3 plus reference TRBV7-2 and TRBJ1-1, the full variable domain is GAGVSQSPSNKVTEKGKDVELRCDPISGHTALYWYRQSLGQGLEFLIYFQGNSAPDKSGLPSDRFSAERTGGSVSTLTIQRTQQEDSAVYLCASSTAGGQGEAFFGQGTRLTVV.

The CDR3 DNA reads as TGTGCCAGCAGTTCCAAGGTGGAGAGACTCTACACCTTC. Translated: CASSSKVERLYTF. The chain has TRBV28 and TRBJ1-2; unclear D gene. V was trimmed by 4 bases and J by 10 bases, leaving 16 bases between them. This CDR3 region has 13 residues. From germline, CDR1 is MDHEN and CDR2 SYDVKM.

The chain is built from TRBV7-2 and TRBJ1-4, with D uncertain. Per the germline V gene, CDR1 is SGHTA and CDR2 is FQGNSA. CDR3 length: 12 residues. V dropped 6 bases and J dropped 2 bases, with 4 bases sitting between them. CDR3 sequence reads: CASSPTNEKLFF. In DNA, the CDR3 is TGTGCCAGCAGTCCTACTAATGAAAAACTGTTTTTT.

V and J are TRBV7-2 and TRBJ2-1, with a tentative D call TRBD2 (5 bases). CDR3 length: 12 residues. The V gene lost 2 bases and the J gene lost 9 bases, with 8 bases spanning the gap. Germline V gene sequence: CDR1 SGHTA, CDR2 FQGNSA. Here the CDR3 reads CASSLWRSEQFF. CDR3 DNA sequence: TGTGCCAGCAGCTTATGGAGGAGTGAGCAGTTCTTC.

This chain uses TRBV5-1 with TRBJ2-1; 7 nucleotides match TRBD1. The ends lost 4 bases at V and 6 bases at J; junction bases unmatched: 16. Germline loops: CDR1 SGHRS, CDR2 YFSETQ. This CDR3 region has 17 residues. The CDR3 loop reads CASSGTGQPRGGNEQFF. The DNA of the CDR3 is TGCGCCAGCAGCGGGACGGGACAGCCCAGGGGTGGCAATGAGCAGTTCTTC.

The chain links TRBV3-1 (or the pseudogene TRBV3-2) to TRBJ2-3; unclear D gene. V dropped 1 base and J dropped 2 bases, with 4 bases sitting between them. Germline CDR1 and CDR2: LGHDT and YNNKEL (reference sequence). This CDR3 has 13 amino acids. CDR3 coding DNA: TGTGCCAGCAGCCAAGGACACACAGATACGCAGTATTTT. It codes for CASSQGHTDTQYF.

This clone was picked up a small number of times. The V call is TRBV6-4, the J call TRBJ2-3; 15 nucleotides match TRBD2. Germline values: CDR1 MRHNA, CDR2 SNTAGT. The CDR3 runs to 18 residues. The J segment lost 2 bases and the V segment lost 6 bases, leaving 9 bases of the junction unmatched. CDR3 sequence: CASSPGLAGGSSTDTQYF. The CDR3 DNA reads TGTGCCAGCAGCCCAGGACTAGCGGGGGGGTCGTCCACAGATACGCAGTATTTT.

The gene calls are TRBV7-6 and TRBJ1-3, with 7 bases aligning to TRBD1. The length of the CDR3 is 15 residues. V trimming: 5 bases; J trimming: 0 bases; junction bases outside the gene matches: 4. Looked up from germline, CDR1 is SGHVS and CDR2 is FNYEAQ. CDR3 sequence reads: CASSRGTDSGNTIYF. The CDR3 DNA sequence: TGTGCCAGCAGCCGTGGGACAGACTCTGGAAACACCATATATTTT.

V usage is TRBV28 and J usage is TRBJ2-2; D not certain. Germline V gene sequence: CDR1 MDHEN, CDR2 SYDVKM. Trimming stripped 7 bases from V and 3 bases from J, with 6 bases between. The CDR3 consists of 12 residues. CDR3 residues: CASIGYTGELFF. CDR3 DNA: TGTGCCAGCATTGGGTACACCGGGGAGCTGTTTTTT. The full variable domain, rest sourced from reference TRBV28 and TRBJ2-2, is DVKVTQSSRYLVKRTGEKVFLECVQDMDHENMFWYRQDPGLGLRLIYFSYDVKMKEKGDIPEGYSVSREKKERFSLILESASTNQTSMYLCASIGYTGELFFGEGSRLTVL.

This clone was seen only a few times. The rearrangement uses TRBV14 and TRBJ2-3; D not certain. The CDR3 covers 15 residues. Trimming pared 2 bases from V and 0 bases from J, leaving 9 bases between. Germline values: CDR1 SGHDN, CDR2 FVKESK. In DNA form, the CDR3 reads TGTGCCAGCAGCCAACCTATCGGCAGCACAGATACGCAGTATTTT. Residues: CASSQPIGSTDTQYF. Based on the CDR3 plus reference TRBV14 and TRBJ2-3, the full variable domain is EAGVTQFPSHSVIEKGQTVTLRCDPISGHDNLYWYRRVMGKEIKFLLHFVKESKQDESGMPNNRFLAERTGGTYSTLKVQPAELEDSGVYFCASSQPIGSTDTQYFGPGTRLTVL.

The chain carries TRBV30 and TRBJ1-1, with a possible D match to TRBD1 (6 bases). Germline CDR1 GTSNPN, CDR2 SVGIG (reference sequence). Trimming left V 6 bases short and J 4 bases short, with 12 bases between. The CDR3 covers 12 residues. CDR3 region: CACNPGATEAFF. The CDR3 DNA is TGTGCCTGCAACCCAGGGGCCACTGAAGCTTTCTTT.

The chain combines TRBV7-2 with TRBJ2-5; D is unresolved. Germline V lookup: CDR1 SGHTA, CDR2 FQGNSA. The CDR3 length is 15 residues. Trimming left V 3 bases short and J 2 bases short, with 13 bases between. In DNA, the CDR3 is TGTGCCAGCAGCTTGATGACTGGTAATCAAGAGACCCAGTACTTC. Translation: CASSLMTGNQETQYF.

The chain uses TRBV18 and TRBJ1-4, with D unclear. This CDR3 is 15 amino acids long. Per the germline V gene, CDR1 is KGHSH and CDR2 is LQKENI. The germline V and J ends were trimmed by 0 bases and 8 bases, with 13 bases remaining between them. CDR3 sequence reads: CASSPPDAQREKLFF. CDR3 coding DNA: TGTGCCAGCTCACCACCGGACGCCCAGAGGGAAAAACTGTTTTTT.

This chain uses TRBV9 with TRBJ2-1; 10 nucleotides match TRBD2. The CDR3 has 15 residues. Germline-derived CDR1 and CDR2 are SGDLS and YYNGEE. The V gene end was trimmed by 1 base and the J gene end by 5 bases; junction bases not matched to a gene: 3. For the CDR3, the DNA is TGTGCCAGCAGCGTACCTAGCGGGGGTGACAATGAGCAGTTCTTC. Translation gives CASSVPSGGDNEQFF. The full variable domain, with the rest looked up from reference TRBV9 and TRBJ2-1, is DSGVTQTPKHLITATGQRVTLRCSPRSGDLSVYWYQQSLDQGLQFLIQYYNGEERAKGNILERFSAQQFPDLHSELNLSSLELGDSALYFCASSVPSGGDNEQFFGPGTRLTVL.

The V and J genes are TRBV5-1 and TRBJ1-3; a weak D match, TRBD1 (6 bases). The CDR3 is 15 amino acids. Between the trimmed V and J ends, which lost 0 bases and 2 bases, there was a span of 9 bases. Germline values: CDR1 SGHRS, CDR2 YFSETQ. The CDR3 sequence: CASSLEGEAGNTIYF. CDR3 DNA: TGCGCCAGCAGCTTGGAGGGGGAAGCTGGAAACACCATATATTTT.

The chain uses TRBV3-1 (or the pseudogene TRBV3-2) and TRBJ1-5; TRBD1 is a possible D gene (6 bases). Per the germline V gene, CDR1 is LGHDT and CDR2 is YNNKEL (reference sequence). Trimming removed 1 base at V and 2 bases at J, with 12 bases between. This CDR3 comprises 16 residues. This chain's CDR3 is CASSQGQQGGNQPQHF. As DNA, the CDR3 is TGTGCCAGCAGCCAAGGTCAACAGGGTGGCAATCAGCCCCAGCATTTT.

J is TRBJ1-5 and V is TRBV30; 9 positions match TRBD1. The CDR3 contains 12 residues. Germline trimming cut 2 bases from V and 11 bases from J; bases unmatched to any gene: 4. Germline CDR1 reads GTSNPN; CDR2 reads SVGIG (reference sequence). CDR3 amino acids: CAWSSGTGSQHF. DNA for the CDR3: TGTGCCTGGAGTTCGGGGACAGGGTCCCAGCATTTT.